This T cell receptor beta chain was recovered during a study of vaccination effects on CD4 cells after COVID-19. Overall study context: A couple of convalescent pre-vaccine samples were taken 142 and 148 days post-diagnosis.

V was pared by 0 bases and J by 2 bases, with 4 bases between. The CDR3 is made up of 13 amino acids. Germline V gives CDR1 MNHEY, CDR2 SVGAGI. Clones were sequenced by immunoSEQ multiplex PCR, and TCRdb holds only the in-frame ones, with some missing. The sample carries tens of thousands of clones, nearly 75% recorded once. Comment on this clone: Its matching antigen is unknown.

Antigen-specific CD4+ T cell clonotypes were called by their expansion after viral peptide-pool culture in ViraFEST. Cultured cells yielded isolated CD4+ T cells after 10 days. By PCR, the person was confirmed to have had SARS-CoV-2 infection between March and December 2020. Researchers reported culturing a few million PBMC in each well, adding around 10 IU/ml IL-2 and about 10 ug/ml peptides. The authors replaced half the medium with IL-2 medium on days 3 and 7. The receptor comes from a human donor who had a prior SARS-CoV-2 infection. Source: CD4+ T cells from PBMCs cultured with a peptide pool, taken before COVID-19 vaccination. The chain recombines TRBV6-5 with TRBJ2-5; D remains ambiguous. Here the CDR3 reads CASSYSRQETQYF. DNA for the CDR3: TGTGCCAGCAGTTACTCCAGACAAGAGACCCAGTACTTC.